Below are 9 T cell receptor beta chains sequenced from a single sample in a study of T-cell memory formation after mild COVID-19. TCRdb reprocessed the 5' RACE reads with MiXCR, giving one entry per CDR3 protein. The profile shows 450,000 to 650,000 distinct CDR3 sequences, roughly 20% of them singletons. Sequencing was performed on PBMCs or a T cell subset sorted from them (not recorded which). These receptors were collected from an adult woman who had mild COVID-19 (a few samples of this study predate the infection). Cell type and time point are not known.

CDR3: CASSSSGHEQYF. DNA of the CDR3: TGTGCCAGCAGTTCTTCTGGCCACGAGCAGTACTTC. The chain links TRBV6-5 to TRBJ2-7; no clear D. Trimming left V 4 bases short and J 5 bases short, with 9 bases between. The CDR3 is made up of 12 amino acids. CDR1 is MNHEY and CDR2 is SVGAGI in the germline V gene.

This chain links TRBV20-1 with TRBJ2-5; 12 nucleotides align to TRBD2. The junction had 7 bases not matched to a gene; V was cut back by 6 bases and J by 2 bases. From germline, CDR1 is DFQATT and CDR2 SNEGSKA (reference sequence). The CDR3 spans 15 residues. CDR3 sequence reads: CSAWTSGVLQETQYF. CDR3 DNA sequence: TGCAGTGCGTGGACTAGCGGGGTGCTTCAAGAGACCCAGTACTTC.

The J gene is TRBJ1-3, the V gene TRBV30; possible D gene TRBD1, 5 bases. This CDR3 spans 14 amino acids. CDR1 is GTSNPN and CDR2 is SVGIG in the germline V gene (reference sequence). The V gene lost 0 bases and the J gene lost 0 bases, with 6 bases spanning the gap. The DNA of the CDR3 is TGTGCCTGGAGTGTTACAGGCTCTGGAAACACCATATATTTT. This encodes CAWSVTGSGNTIYF.

The chain recombines TRBV6-5 with TRBJ2-1; D tentatively reads TRBD1 or TRBD2 (5 bases each). This CDR3 comprises 11 residues. Trimming left V 6 bases short and J 10 bases short, with 10 bases between. Looked up from germline, CDR1 is MNHEY and CDR2 is SVGAGI. DNA of the CDR3: TGTGCCAGCAGCAACCGGGACGAGCAGTTCTTC. This translates into CASSNRDEQFF.

The chain has TRBV3-1 and TRBJ1-1, with a tentative D call TRBD1 (6 bases). CDR1 LGHDT and CDR2 YNNKEL come from the germline V gene (reference sequence). The CDR3 consists of 13 residues. With 3 bases removed from V and 7 bases from J, the gap between germline ends came to 12 bases. The CDR3, as DNA: TGTGCCAGCAGCCAGCCACAGGGCCGTGAAGCTTTCTTT. Translation gives CASSQPQGREAFF.

This clonotype showed up just a few times. V and J are TRBV7-9 and TRBJ1-5; perhaps TRBD1 as D (5 bases). The germline V and J ends were trimmed by 8 bases and 6 bases, with 17 bases remaining between them. Germline CDR1 is SEHNR and CDR2 is FQNEAQ (reference sequence). This CDR3 comprises 14 residues. This CDR3 reads CASERTGAGQPQHF. The CDR3 nucleotides read TGTGCCAGCGAAAGAACAGGCGCCGGTCAGCCCCAGCATTTT.

This clonotype turned up a few times. The chain has TRBV5-5 and TRBJ2-5; the D gene is possibly TRBD1 (6 bases). The CDR3 is 14 amino acids. Germline values: CDR1 SGHKS, CDR2 YYEKEE (reference sequence). The V and J ends lost 4 bases and 7 bases respectively, with 17 bases between them. Here the CDR3 DNA reads TGTGCCAGCAGCGGTGGACAGATCTCCGGGACCCAGTACTTC. Translating it yields CASSGGQISGTQYF. Based on the CDR3 plus reference TRBV5-5 and TRBJ2-5, the full variable domain is DAGVTQSPTHLIKTRGQQVTLRCSPISGHKSVSWYQQVLGQGPQFIFQYYEKEERGRGNFPDRFSARQFPNYSSELNVNALLLGDSALYLCASSGGQISGTQYFGPGTRLLVL.

The chain uses TRBV12-3 or TRBV12-4 and TRBJ1-6; D not certain. V was cut by 5 bases and J by 4 bases, with 18 bases left in between. The CDR3 is 17 amino acids. The CDR3 nucleotides read TGTGCCAGCAGTCCCTCCCTCCACACGGATTATAATTCACCCCTCCACTTT. It specifies CASSPSLHTDYNSPLHF.

The rearrangement joins TRBV4-1 to TRBJ2-7; TRBD1 agrees at 10 bases. V lost 1 base and J lost 0; bases outside the gene matches: 0. This CDR3 has 15 residues. The germline CDR1 and CDR2 sequences are MGHRA and YSYEKL. CDR3 sequence reads: CASSQGQGASYEQYF. CDR3 DNA sequence: TGCGCCAGCAGCCAAGGACAGGGGGCCTCCTACGAGCAGTACTTC.